A single sample gave rise to the 4 T cell receptor beta chains below, sequenced in a study of T cell responses to AZD1222 COVID-19 vaccine. Some clones are missing from TCRdb's copy, which holds only in-frame ones; the method was immunoSEQ multiplex PCR. The table lists roughly 140,000 clones, roughly nine tenths of them singletons. The specimen comprised peripheral blood, sampled 28 days after the second AZD1222 dose. The receptors here all came from an adult who received the AZD1222 COVID-19 vaccine.

The rearrangement links TRBV7-8 to TRBJ1-1, with D maybe TRBD1 (5 bases). CDR1 and CDR2 (germline): SGHVS, FQNEAQ. The CDR3 is made up of 15 amino acids. Trimming cost V 1 base and J 5 bases, with 14 bases left between them. CDR3 nucleotide sequence: TGTGCCAGCAGCTTAGTACCCGGGGGAAATACTGAAGCTTTCTTT. This codes for CASSLVPGGNTEAFF.

In DNA form, the CDR3 reads TGTGCCAGCAGCGGAACCGGGACATCCCTAGGCCCCCAGTACTTC. It yields the protein CASSGTGTSLGPQYF. This chain connects TRBV9 to TRBJ2-5; TRBD1 might be the D (6 bases). This CDR3 spans 15 amino acids. Germline lookup yields CDR1 SGDLS and CDR2 YYNGEE. V was pared by 3 bases and J by 9 bases, with 21 bases between.

The rearrangement joins TRBV3-1 (or the pseudogene TRBV3-2) to TRBJ2-3; 11 bases align to TRBD2. Germline loops: CDR1 LGHDT, CDR2 YNNKEL (reference sequence). The CDR3 sequence is 18 residues long. J was trimmed by 7 bases and V by 0 bases; bases with no gene match: 12. The CDR3 region is CASSQDFLAGGHRYTQYF. The DNA for the CDR3 is TGTGCCAGCAGCCAAGACTTCCTAGCGGGGGGCCATCGCTATACGCAGTATTTT.

This sequence joins TRBV10-2 and TRBJ2-7; TRBD2 might be the D (6 bases). The germline CDR1 and CDR2 sequences are WSHSY and SAAADI. The ends were cut back, 3 bases at V and 6 bases at J, with 12 bases in the middle. CDR3 length equals 13 residues. In nucleotides, the CDR3 is TGCGCCAGCAGTGACAGGGCGGAGGGCGAGCAGTACGTC. Its translation is CASSDRAEGEQYV.